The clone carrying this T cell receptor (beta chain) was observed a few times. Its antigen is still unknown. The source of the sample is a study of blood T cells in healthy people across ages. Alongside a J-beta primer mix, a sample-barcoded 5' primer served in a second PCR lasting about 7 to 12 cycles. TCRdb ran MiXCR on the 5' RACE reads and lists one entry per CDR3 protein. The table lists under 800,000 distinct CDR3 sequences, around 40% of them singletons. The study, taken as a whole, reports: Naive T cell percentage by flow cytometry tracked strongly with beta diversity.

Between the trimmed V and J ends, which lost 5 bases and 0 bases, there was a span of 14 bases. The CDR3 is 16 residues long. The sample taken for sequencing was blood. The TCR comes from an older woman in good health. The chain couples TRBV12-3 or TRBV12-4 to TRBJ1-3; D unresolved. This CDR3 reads CASSPSSVPSGNTIYF. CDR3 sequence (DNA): TGTGCCAGCAGTCCTTCGTCGGTCCCCTCTGGAAACACCATATATTTT.